The next 21 T cell receptor beta chains were all read from a single sample in a study of OX40 agonist ivuxolimab in advanced cancers. Produced via immunoSEQ multiplex PCR; TCRdb's table is partial and in-frame only. Of 40,000 or so clones in the sample, about 89% are singletons; the top ten hold about 12%. The sample was CD4+ or CD8+ T cells sorted from blood, taken in a trial of the OX40 agonist ivuxolimab. Receptors were obtained from an adult with an advanced solid tumor such as melanoma, head and neck, liver or kidney cancer.

The genes are TRBV9 and TRBJ1-3; D is unresolved. CDR3 length: 14 residues. CDR1 SGDLS and CDR2 YYNGEE come from the germline V gene. The V and J ends lost 2 bases and 4 bases respectively, with 10 bases between them. CDR3 residues: CASSVIEDGNTIYF. CDR3 DNA: TGTGCCAGCAGCGTTATAGAGGACGGAAACACCATATATTTT.

The rearrangement uses TRBV9 and TRBJ2-3, with D perhaps TRBD1 (6 bases). V shed 1 base and J shed 1 base, with 10 bases lying between them. The germline CDR1 and CDR2 sequences are SGDLS and YYNGEE. The CDR3 is 15 residues long. CDR3 in amino acids: CASSVRKGGTDTQYF. The CDR3 region has the DNA TGTGCCAGCAGCGTAAGGAAGGGGGGCACAGATACGCAGTATTTT.

By proportion, this clone is medium-sized. The J gene is TRBJ1-4, the V gene TRBV6-6; D is ambiguous. Germline V gives CDR1 MNHNY, CDR2 SVGAGI (reference sequence). The V gene lost 6 bases and the J gene lost 2 bases, with 16 bases spanning the gap. This CDR3 has 16 amino acids. CDR3 amino acids: CASSQDFSRTNEKLFF. DNA of the CDR3: TGTGCCAGCAGCCAGGACTTTTCTCGGACTAATGAAAAACTGTTTTTT.

This clone has a handful of counts. The chain links TRBV7-9 to TRBJ1-1; D ambiguous. CDR3 length: 11 residues. CDR1 SEHNR and CDR2 FQNEAQ come from the germline V gene (reference sequence). The V and J ends lost 4 bases and 3 bases respectively, with 3 bases between them. The CDR3 spells CASSSDTEAFF. The CDR3 DNA follows: TGTGCCAGCAGCTCGGACACTGAAGCTTTCTTT. Full variable domain (remainder filled in from reference TRBV7-9 and TRBJ1-1): DTGVSQNPRHKITKRGQNVTFRCDPISEHNRLYWYRQTLGQGPEFLTYFQNEAQLEKSRLLSDRFSAERPKGSFSTLEIQRTEQGDSAMYLCASSSDTEAFFGQGTRLTVV.

The chain links TRBV2 to TRBJ1-1; tentatively, D is TRBD1 (5 bases). Trimming pared 8 bases from V and 1 base from J, leaving 17 bases between. CDR1 and CDR2 from the germline V gene are SNHLY and FYNNEI. This CDR3 comprises 15 residues. Written as DNA, the CDR3 is TGTGCCAGCTCCGGGCAGGGTGGGACGAACACTGAAGCTTTCTTT. Translation: CASSGQGGTNTEAFF.

V is TRBV7-2 and J is TRBJ1-5; possible D gene TRBD1, 6 bases. CDR3 size: 15 residues. Germline CDR1 is SGHTA and CDR2 is FQGNSA. The germline V and J ends were trimmed by 2 bases and 8 bases, with 16 bases remaining between them. The CDR3 protein is CASSLPGASSEPQHF. DNA of the CDR3: TGTGCCAGCAGCTTACCGGGGGCGTCGAGTGAGCCCCAGCATTTT.

The chain is built from TRBV28 and TRBJ1-2; 7 bases are a match to TRBD1. The germline V gene has CDR1 MDHEN and CDR2 SYDVKM. This CDR3 comprises 13 residues. The V gene end was trimmed by 5 bases and the J gene end by 4 bases; junction bases not matched to a gene: 4. CDR3 loop: CASSNRGGYGYTF. CDR3 coding DNA: TGTGCCAGCAGTAACAGGGGCGGCTATGGCTACACCTTC.

This clone was seen only once. The gene calls are TRBV29-1 and TRBJ1-2; TRBD1 matches at 7 bases. The V and J ends lost 4 bases and 8 bases, in that order; junction bases with no gene match: 10. Germline V gene data show CDR1 as SQVTM and CDR2 as ANQGSEA. The CDR3 contains 13 residues. Here the CDR3 DNA reads TGCAGCGTTGGGGACAGCCAAATAGGGGGCTACACCTTC. As protein: CSVGDSQIGGYTF.

The chain has TRBV6-5 and TRBJ1-2, with D uncertain. This CDR3 region has 12 residues. Germline assignment: CDR1 MNHEY and CDR2 SVGAGI. The V end lost 5 bases, the J end lost 3 bases, and 7 bases lay between the germline ends. CDR3 region: CASSEGDYGYTF. In DNA, the CDR3 is TGTGCCAGCAGTGAGGGAGACTATGGCTACACCTTC.

This clone occurred once. The chain joins TRBV19 to TRBJ2-5; D remains unclear. The germline V gene encodes CDR1 LNHDA and CDR2 SQIVND (reference sequence). The CDR3 is made up of 13 amino acids. V was clipped by 3 bases and J by 1 base, with 6 bases between them. For the CDR3, the DNA is TGTGCCAGTAGTATTACGGCCCAAGAGACCCAGTACTTC. Its translation: CASSITAQETQYF.

The V call is TRBV6-6, the J call TRBJ2-5; D is unresolved. Looked up from germline, CDR1 is MNHNY and CDR2 is SVGAGI (reference sequence). The CDR3 is 14 amino acids. Trimming stripped 2 bases from V and 1 base from J, with 8 bases between. The chain's CDR3 is CASSYVRSQETQYF. The CDR3 bases are TGTGCCAGCAGTTACGTCAGAAGCCAAGAGACCCAGTACTTC.

V is TRBV27 and J is TRBJ2-6; possibly TRBD1 or TRBD2 for D (5 bases each). The CDR3 spans 18 residues. Trimming pared 0 bases from V and 2 bases from J, leaving 14 bases between. Germline V gene sequence: CDR1 MNHEY, CDR2 SMNVEV (reference sequence). CDR3 protein: CASSLSRWGITGANVLTF. CDR3 in DNA: TGTGCCAGCAGTTTATCCCGCTGGGGGATCACTGGGGCCAACGTCCTGACTTTC.

V is TRBV6-5 and J is TRBJ1-5, with D tentatively TRBD1 (5 bases). With 4 bases removed from V and 6 bases from J, the gap between germline ends came to 10 bases. The germline gives CDR1 MNHEY, CDR2 SVGAGI. This CDR3 contains 13 residues. This CDR3 is CASSSQGTQPQHF. The CDR3 DNA is TGTGCCAGCAGTTCGCAGGGAACTCAGCCCCAGCATTTT.

With respect to this clone: This likely comes from a read error, as the CDR3 has no conserved phenylalanine or tryptophan at its end. The CDR3 sequence is CASSPAAMDRGPSTSSPLHL. For the CDR3, the DNA is TGCGCCAGCAGCCCCGCGGCTATGGACAGGGGGCCATCGACCAGTTCACCCCTCCACCTT. The chain is built from TRBV4-1 and TRBJ1-6; TRBD1 agrees at 11 bases. The CDR3 runs 20 residues. Trimming took 4 bases from V and 9 from J; bases not matched to a gene: 20. CDR1 and CDR2 (germline): MGHRA, YSYEKL.

The V and J genes are TRBV6-5 and TRBJ2-1, with D tentatively TRBD1 or TRBD2 (5 bases each). The CDR3 length is 16 residues. Germline CDR1 MNHEY, CDR2 SVGAGI. With 2 bases removed from V and 4 bases from J, the gap between germline ends came to 15 bases. CDR3 sequence: CASSYQIREPYNEQFF. CDR3 DNA sequence: TGTGCCAGCAGTTACCAGATCAGGGAGCCGTACAATGAGCAGTTCTTC.

The chain has TRBV7-2 and TRBJ1-1, with D uncertain. Germline V gives CDR1 SGHTA, CDR2 FQGNSA. V lost 4 bases and J lost 8, with 11 bases in between. The CDR3 loop spans 12 amino acids. CDR3 amino acids: CASSYGGEEAFF. The CDR3 nucleotides read TGTGCCAGCAGCTACGGCGGGGAAGAAGCTTTCTTT.

V and J are TRBV9 and TRBJ1-1; D uncertain. Germline V gene sequence: CDR1 SGDLS, CDR2 YYNGEE. Trimming shortened V by 0 bases and J by 1 base, and 7 bases separated the two germline ends. The CDR3 covers 14 residues. CDR3 in DNA: TGTGCCAGCAGCGTAGGGGCGGGGAACACTGAAGCTTTCTTT. Translated, it gives CASSVGAGNTEAFF. Together with reference TRBV9 and TRBJ1-1, the CDR3 gives the full variable domain: DSGVTQTPKHLITATGQRVTLRCSPRSGDLSVYWYQQSLDQGLQFLIQYYNGEERAKGNILERFSAQQFPDLHSELNLSSLELGDSALYFCASSVGAGNTEAFFGQGTRLTVV.

This clone occurred once. CDR3 sequence: CASSHDRGGSYNEQFF. The CDR3 nucleotides are TGTGCCAGCAGCCACGACAGGGGTGGCTCCTACAATGAGCAGTTCTTC. V is TRBV7-2 and J is TRBJ2-1, with TRBD1 matching over 8 bases. This CDR3 is built from 16 residues. Germline loops: CDR1 SGHTA, CDR2 FQGNSA. V was pared by 5 bases and J by 0 bases, with 6 bases of the junction left unmatched.

The rearrangement links TRBV7-2 to TRBJ2-1, with 10 bases fitting TRBD2. The V gene end was trimmed by 2 bases and the J gene end by 7 bases; junction bases not matched to a gene: 5. There are 15 residues in the CDR3. From germline, CDR1 is SGHTA and CDR2 FQGNSA. CDR3 nucleotide sequence: TGTGCCAGCAGCTTACTAGCGGGGGACATAAATGAGCAGTTCTTC. Its protein is CASSLLAGDINEQFF.

The V and J genes are TRBV5-1 and TRBJ2-2, with 9 bases fitting TRBD1. Germline V lookup: CDR1 SGHRS, CDR2 YFSETQ. V was pared by 4 bases and J by 4 bases, with 8 bases of the junction left unmatched. There are 16 residues in the CDR3. The chain's CDR3 is CASSPEPGQGTGELFF. The CDR3 DNA is TGCGCCAGCAGCCCGGAACCGGGACAGGGCACCGGGGAGCTGTTTTTT.

The CDR3 loop reads CASSDGVSGVNTEAFF. CDR3 nucleotide sequence: TGTGCCAGCAGTGACGGGGTTAGTGGAGTGAACACTGAAGCTTTCTTT. The rearrangement links TRBV2 to TRBJ1-1; no firm D call. Between the trimmed V and J ends, which lost 3 bases and 0 bases, there was a span of 14 bases. The CDR3 is 16 residues long. CDR1 is SNHLY and CDR2 is FYNNEI in the germline V gene.